The source of this TCR beta chain is a study of cytotoxic CD8 clonotypes in ibrutinib-treated CLL. General study points: Before falling back toward baseline at progression, clonality had risen at the time of ibrutinib response. Sustained-remission and progressing patients had different sampling times.

A 1 in 200,000 to 1 in 1 million T cell depth was the sequencing target. Clones were read by immunoSEQ multiplex PCR, and TCRdb kept only the in-frame ones, dropping some. The table lists about 160,000 clones, approximately 77% of them singletons. For this clone: Its antigen remains unknown.

V was clipped by 1 base and J by 3 bases; unmatched bases: 4. Germline loops: CDR1 SGHRS, CDR2 YFSETQ. CDR3 length equals 15 residues. The source material was PBMCs, sampled after 12 months of ibrutinib treatment. The TCR sequence derives from a human donor with chronic lymphocytic leukemia. The chain recombines TRBV5-1 with TRBJ2-1; 7 bases match TRBD2. The CDR3 coding sequence is TGCGCCAGCAGCTTGTACGGGACTAACTACAATGAGCAGTTCTTC. Its translation is CASSLYGTNYNEQFF.